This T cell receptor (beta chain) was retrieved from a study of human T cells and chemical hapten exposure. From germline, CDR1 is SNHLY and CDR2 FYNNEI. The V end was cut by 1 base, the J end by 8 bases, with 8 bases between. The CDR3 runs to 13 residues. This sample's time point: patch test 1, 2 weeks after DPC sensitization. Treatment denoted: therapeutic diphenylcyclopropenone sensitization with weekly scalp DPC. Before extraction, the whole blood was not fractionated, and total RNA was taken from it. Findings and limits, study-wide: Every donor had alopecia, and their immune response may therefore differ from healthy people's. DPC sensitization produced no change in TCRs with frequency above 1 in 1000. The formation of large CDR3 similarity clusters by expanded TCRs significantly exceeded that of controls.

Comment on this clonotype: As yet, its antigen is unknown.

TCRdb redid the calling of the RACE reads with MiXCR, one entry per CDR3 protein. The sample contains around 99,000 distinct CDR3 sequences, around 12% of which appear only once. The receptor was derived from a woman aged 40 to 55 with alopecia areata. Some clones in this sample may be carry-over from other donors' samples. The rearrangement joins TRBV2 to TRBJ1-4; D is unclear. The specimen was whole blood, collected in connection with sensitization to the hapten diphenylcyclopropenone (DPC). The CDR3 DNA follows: TGTGCCAGCAGTGAAGGACTTGTAGAAAAACTGTTTTTT. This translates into CASSEGLVEKLFF. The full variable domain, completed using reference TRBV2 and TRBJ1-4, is EPEVTQTPSHQVTQMGQEVILRCVPISNHLYFYWYRQILGQKVEFLVSFYNNEISEKSEIFDDQFSVERPDGSNFTLKIRSTKLEDSAMYFCASSEGLVEKLFFGSGTQLSVL.